This TCR beta chain was sequenced for a study of human T cells and chemical hapten exposure. Study details: Patients, mostly women, had alopecia areata, alopecia totalis or alopecia universalis.

CDR1 and CDR2 from the germline V gene are SGHTA and FQGNSA. After removal of 5 bases from V and 7 bases from J, the junction contained 7 bases not matched to a gene. This CDR3 has 15 residues. Regarding time point: pre-sensitization, week 0. Treatment: therapeutic diphenylcyclopropenone sensitization with weekly scalp DPC. TCRdb passed the RACE reads through MiXCR, listing each CDR3 protein once. The table lists about 180,000 distinct CDR3 sequences, around 30% of them singletons, with about 2.7% in the top ten. This clonotype was sampled from a woman aged 25-40 years with alopecia areata. Some clones in this sample may be carry-over from other donors' samples. The chain has TRBV7-2 and TRBJ2-2; 10 bases line up with TRBD1. The source material was whole blood, sampled in connection with sensitization to the hapten diphenylcyclopropenone (DPC). CDR3 nucleotide sequence: TGTGCCAGCAGCCCGGTCGGGACAGGGGTCGGGGAGCTGTTTTTT. This gives the protein CASSPVGTGVGELFF.